This TCR beta chain was found in a study of control samples from healthy donors and cancer patients. Only in-frame clones appear in the TCRdb table, and some are missing; sequencing was by immunoSEQ multiplex PCR. Of about 140,000 clones listed, about 90% are singletons. The CDR3 is made up of 15 amino acids. Germline V gives CDR1 MDHEN, CDR2 SYDVKM. V was clipped by 5 bases and J by 7 bases; unmatched bases: 12. Material for sequencing was blood. The chain employs TRBV28 and TRBJ2-5, with 8 bases aligning to TRBD1. The origin of this receptor is a man younger than 35 in good health. The CDR3 spells CASSLDRGRVGTQYF. Written as DNA, the CDR3 is TGTGCCAGCAGTCTCGACAGGGGAAGAGTGGGGACCCAGTACTTC.